Listed below are T cell receptor beta chains from one sample, sequenced in a study of T cell responses to AZD1222 COVID-19 vaccine. Profiled with immunoSEQ multiplex PCR; TCRdb holds only in-frame clones, not every one. The top ten hold around 7.5% of the sample, which has roughly 66,000 clones, roughly 84% seen once. The specimen was peripheral blood, collected on day 0 of AZD1222 vaccination. The receptors stem from an adult in good health. Both conserved end residues are part of each CDR3. A D gene is named only where the DNA matches it firmly. Clone size, where shown, is once, few, many, or a class for clones that have expanded.

>TRBV19|-|TRBD1|TRBJ1-1
CASSMVDRETEAFF
TGTGCCAGTAGTATGGTGGACAGGGAAACTGAAGCTTTCTTT
>TRBV7-2|-|-|TRBJ1-3
CASSLVGGVISGNTIYF
TGTGCCAGCAGCTTAGTTGGGGGAGTGATCTCTGGAAACACCATATATTTT
>TRBV9|-|-|TRBJ2-2
CASRGRDGYTGELFF
TGTGCCAGCAGGGGAAGGGACGGATACACCGGGGAGCTGTTTTTT
>TRBV5-1|-|TRBD1|TRBJ2-7
CASSLRDRVGEQYF
TGCGCCAGCAGCCTCCGGGACAGGGTAGGCGAGCAGTACTTC
>TRBV15|-|TRBD1|TRBJ1-1
CATSRERTGAVNTEAFF
TGTGCCACCAGCAGAGAGAGAACAGGGGCAGTGAACACTGAAGCTTTCTTT
>TRBV21-1|-|-|TRBJ1-5
CATGQVKDRHNQPQHF
TGTGCCACAGGTCAGGTCAAGGACAGGCACAATCAGCCCCAGCATTTT
>TRBV29-1|-|TRBD1|TRBJ1-2
CSVLQGGSGYTF
TGCAGCGTTTTACAGGGGGGGAGTGGCTACACCTTC
>TRBV7-2|-|-|TRBJ1-4
CASSLGVPNEKLFF
TGTGCCAGCAGCTTAGGAGTGCCTAATGAAAAACTGTTTTTT
>TRBV6-5|-|-|TRBJ1-5
CASTPGDQPQHF
TGTGCCAGCACACCGGGGGATCAGCCCCAGCATTTT
>TRBV2|-|-|TRBJ2-7
CAGGGTLTYEQYF
TGTGCCGGGGGCGGGACACTGACCTACGAGCAGTACTTC
>TRBV30|few|-|TRBJ1-5
CAWSVDHNQPQHF
TGTGCCTGGAGTGTAGACCACAATCAGCCCCAGCATTTT
>TRBV18|-|-|TRBJ2-7
CASSPQTVSYEQYF
TGTGCCAGCTCACCCCAGACAGTATCCTACGAGCAGTACTTC
>TRBV6-1|-|-|TRBJ1-6
CASSDGWGSNSPLHF
TGTGCCAGCAGTGACGGATGGGGTTCTAATTCACCCCTCCACTTT
>TRBV6-6|-|-|TRBJ1-1
CASSLGRPTEAFF
TGTGCCAGCAGTTTAGGCCGGCCCACTGAAGCTTTCTTT
>TRBV13|few|-|TRBJ2-5
CASSLGAEETQYF
TGTGCCAGCAGCTTAGGGGCGGAAGAGACCCAGTACTTC
>TRBV4-3|-|-|TRBJ2-5
CASSQDNRRGETQYF
TGCGCCAGCAGCCAAGATAACAGGAGAGGAGAGACCCAGTACTTC
>TRBV6-5|-|-|TRBJ1-1
CASSYSGDRAFF
TGTGCCAGCAGTTACTCGGGGGACCGGGCTTTCTTT
>TRBV7-2|-|TRBD1|TRBJ1-1
CASSGTVNTEAFF
TGTGCCAGCAGCGGGACAGTGAACACTGAAGCTTTCTTT
>TRBV19|-|-|TRBJ2-1
CASSITGVREQFF
TGTGCCAGTAGTATAACCGGGGTCCGTGAGCAGTTCTTC
>TRBV19|-|-|TRBJ2-1
CASSIGIYGYNEQFF
TGTGCCAGTAGTATTGGGATCTACGGGTACAATGAGCAGTTCTTC
>TRBV11-3|-|TRBD2|TRBJ2-4
CASSLAGGEKNIQYF
TGTGCCAGCAGCTTAGCGGGAGGAGAAAAAAACATTCAGTACTTC
>TRBV11-2|-|-|TRBJ1-1
CASSLQVNTEAFF
TGTGCCAGCAGCCTACAAGTGAACACTGAAGCTTTCTTT
>TRBV3-1/TRBV3-2|-|TRBD1|TRBJ2-7
CASSQGTGAYEQYF
TGTGCCAGCAGCCAGGGGACAGGGGCCTACGAGCAGTACTTC
>TRBV11-2|once|-|TRBJ1-2
CASSFIGKQYGYTF
TGTGCCAGCAGCTTTATAGGGAAACAATATGGCTACACCTTC
>TRBV12-3/TRBV12-4|-|-|TRBJ2-7
CASSLVAPHEQYF
TGTGCCAGCAGTTTAGTAGCTCCCCACGAGCAGTACTTC
>TRBV5-6|-|TRBD2|TRBJ2-3
CASSLALAGTPRTQYF
TGTGCCAGCAGCTTGGCCCTAGCGGGGACGCCCAGGACGCAGTATTTT
>TRBV2|-|TRBD1|TRBJ1-5
CASTVDRALGNQPQHF
TGTGCCAGCACGGTGGACAGGGCTCTGGGCAATCAGCCCCAGCATTTT
>TRBV5-1|once|TRBD1|TRBJ1-2
CASSLGQGASGYTF
TGCGCCAGCAGCTTAGGACAGGGGGCCAGTGGCTACACCTTC
>TRBV5-6|-|-|TRBJ2-7
CASSHRYEQYF
TGTGCCAGCAGCCACCGCTACGAGCAGTACTTC
>TRBV27|-|-|TRBJ1-1
CASRVKKNTEAFF
TGTGCCAGCAGGGTAAAAAAGAACACTGAAGCTTTCTTT
>TRBV18|-|-|TRBJ2-7
CASSPQDISYEQYF
TGTGCCAGCTCACCCCAGGACATCTCCTACGAGCAGTACTTC
>TRBV6-5|-|-|TRBJ1-2
CASSYSGGVRVGYTF
TGTGCCAGCAGTTACTCTGGGGGGGTCAGGGTTGGCTACACCTTC
>TRBV7-9|-|-|TRBJ2-3
CASSFIRDTDTQYF
TGTGCCAGCAGCTTTATCCGGGATACAGATACGCAGTATTTT
>TRBV7-2|-|-|TRBJ1-2
CASSQQGNSYGYTF
TGTGCCAGCAGCCAACAGGGAAATTCCTATGGCTACACCTTC
>TRBV25-1|-|-|TRBJ1-4
CASSEYPGMATNEKLFF
TGTGCCAGCAGTGAATATCCAGGGATGGCAACTAATGAAAAACTGTTTTTT
>TRBV4-1|-|TRBD1|TRBJ1-5
CASSQRGRSNQPQHF
TGCGCCAGCAGCCAGAGGGGGCGAAGCAATCAGCCCCAGCATTTT
>TRBV5-4|-|-|TRBJ1-2
CASSMRGNGYTF
TGTGCCAGCAGCATGCGGGGAAACGGCTACACCTTC
>TRBV28|-|-|TRBJ1-2
CASSPPGSRGYTF
TGTGCCAGCAGTCCACCCGGGTCCCGTGGCTACACCTTC
>TRBV27|-|-|TRBJ1-4
CASKEELANEKLFF
TGTGCCAGCAAAGAGGAGTTGGCGAATGAAAAACTGTTTTTT
>TRBV4-1|-|-|TRBJ2-7
CASSQEGSARRYEQYF
TGCGCCAGCAGCCAAGAAGGATCCGCCAGGCGTTACGAGCAGTACTTC
>TRBV7-2|-|-|TRBJ2-7
CASSYGKKTYEQYF
TGTGCCAGCAGCTATGGCAAGAAAACCTACGAGCAGTACTTC
>TRBV27|-|TRBD2|TRBJ2-3
CASRTSGGFTDTQYF
TGTGCCAGCAGGACTAGCGGGGGGTTCACAGATACGCAGTATTTT
>TRBV7-2|-|-|TRBJ2-5
CASSSWADSKETQYF
TGTGCCAGCAGCTCGTGGGCAGACTCAAAAGAGACCCAGTACTTC
>TRBV10-3|once|-|TRBJ1-2
CAISLLGERYTF
TGTGCCATCAGTTTGTTGGGGGAGCGATACACCTTC
>TRBV5-1|few|-|TRBJ2-3
CASSGSTDTQYF
TGCGCCAGCAGCGGATCCACAGATACGCAGTATTTT
>TRBV10-1|-|-|TRBJ2-7
CASSERGGTANRKSYEQYF
TGCGCCAGCAGTGAGAGAGGAGGGACAGCTAACCGAAAATCCTACGAGCAGTACTTC
>TRBV27|-|TRBD2|TRBJ2-7
CASAPGSGGQSLWNEQYF
TGTGCCAGCGCCCCCGGGAGCGGGGGGCAATCGTTATGGAACGAGCAGTACTTC
>TRBV4-1|-|TRBD1|TRBJ1-2
CASSHRGGNPNYGYTF
TGCGCCAGCAGTCACCGAGGGGGCAATCCTAACTATGGCTACACCTTC
>TRBV4-1|-|-|TRBJ1-5
CASSQVITQPQHF
TGCGCCAGCAGCCAAGTAATCACTCAGCCCCAGCATTTT
>TRBV2|-|-|TRBJ1-5
CASNGRQPNQPQHF
TGTGCCAGCAATGGTCGACAGCCGAATCAGCCCCAGCATTTT